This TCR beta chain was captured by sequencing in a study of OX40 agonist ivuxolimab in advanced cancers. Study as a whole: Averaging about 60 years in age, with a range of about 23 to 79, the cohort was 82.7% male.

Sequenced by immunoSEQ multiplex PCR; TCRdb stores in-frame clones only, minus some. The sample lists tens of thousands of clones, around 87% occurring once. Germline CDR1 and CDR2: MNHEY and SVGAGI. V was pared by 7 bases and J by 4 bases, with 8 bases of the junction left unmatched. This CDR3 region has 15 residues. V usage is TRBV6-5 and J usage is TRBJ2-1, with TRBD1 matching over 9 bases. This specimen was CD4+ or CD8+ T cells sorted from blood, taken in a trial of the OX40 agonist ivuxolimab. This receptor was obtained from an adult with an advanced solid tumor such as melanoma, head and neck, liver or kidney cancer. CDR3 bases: TGTGCCAGCACACCACAGGGGGCTACTTACAATGAGCAGTTCTTC. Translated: CASTPQGATYNEQFF.